A selection of T cell receptor beta chains follows, all from one sample in a study of OX40 agonist ivuxolimab in advanced cancers. Data came from immunoSEQ multiplex PCR; TCRdb stores just in-frame clones and leaves some out. The sample has 90,000 to 100,000 clones, more than 85% seen once. This material consisted of CD4+ or CD8+ T cells sorted from blood, taken in a trial of the OX40 agonist ivuxolimab. These receptors all come from an adult with an advanced solid tumor such as melanoma, head and neck, liver or kidney cancer. Each CDR3 is given with its conserved first and last residue. The D gene is left open where the match is weak. The size of a clone is reported for some rows only, either as once, few or many, or as a class for expanded clones.

j_gene: TRBJ1-5
d_gene: -
abundance: -
v_gene: TRBV30
len: 14
CDR3aa: CAWRGAGGNQPQHF
CDR3nt: TGTGCCTGGAGGGGAGCGGGGGGCAATCAGCCCCAGCATTTT

j_gene: TRBJ2-1
d_gene: -
abundance: -
v_gene: TRBV21-1
len: 16
CDR3aa: CASSRSGSYSYNEQFF
CDR3nt: TGTGCCAGCAGCCGTAGCGGGTCCTACTCCTACAATGAGCAGTTCTTC

j_gene: TRBJ1-2
d_gene: -
abundance: -
v_gene: TRBV29-1
len: 14
CDR3aa: CSVEVGSAGRGYTF
CDR3nt: TGCAGCGTTGAGGTGGGGTCGGCAGGAAGGGGCTACACCTTC

j_gene: TRBJ2-7
d_gene: TRBD2
abundance: -
v_gene: TRBV7-2
len: 14
CDR3aa: CASRSSGKAYEQYF
CDR3nt: TGTGCCAGCAGATCGAGCGGGAAGGCCTACGAGCAGTACTTC

j_gene: TRBJ2-7
d_gene: TRBD1
abundance: -
v_gene: TRBV30
len: 14
CDR3aa: CAWRGTGRLSEQYF
CDR3nt: TGTGCCTGGCGGGGGACAGGGAGGTTGAGCGAGCAGTACTTC

j_gene: TRBJ1-2
d_gene: -
abundance: few
v_gene: TRBV4-1
len: 15
CDR3aa: CASSQESGVKKGYTF
CDR3nt: TGCGCCAGCAGCCAAGAAAGCGGGGTGAAGAAGGGCTACACCTTC

j_gene: TRBJ1-1
d_gene: -
abundance: -
v_gene: TRBV5-5
len: 15
CDR3aa: CASSLWRGTLTEAFF
CDR3nt: TGTGCCAGCAGCTTGTGGCGGGGGACTTTAACTGAAGCTTTCTTT

j_gene: TRBJ1-6
d_gene: -
abundance: -
v_gene: TRBV9
len: 15
CDR3aa: CASSVGSASNSPLHF
CDR3nt: TGTGCCAGCAGCGTAGGGTCAGCCTCTAATTCACCCCTCCACTTT

j_gene: TRBJ2-5
d_gene: -
abundance: -
v_gene: TRBV5-1
len: 13
CDR3aa: CASSFGPQETQYF
CDR3nt: TGCGCCAGCAGCTTCGGACCGCAAGAGACCCAGTACTTC

j_gene: TRBJ1-4
d_gene: TRBD1
abundance: once
v_gene: TRBV5-5
len: 18
CDR3aa: CASSLTGTGIASGEKLFF
CDR3nt: TGTGCCAGCAGTTTAACCGGGACAGGGATTGCCTCTGGGGAAAAACTGTTTTTT

j_gene: TRBJ1-2
d_gene: -
abundance: -
v_gene: TRBV6-5
len: 14
CDR3aa: CASLGTGRNYGYTF
CDR3nt: TGTGCCAGCCTAGGGACGGGACGGAACTATGGCTACACCTTC

j_gene: TRBJ1-2
d_gene: -
abundance: few
v_gene: TRBV6-4
len: 13
CDR3aa: CASSEGTGFGYTF
CDR3nt: TGTGCCAGCAGTGAAGGAACAGGGTTTGGCTACACCTTC

j_gene: TRBJ2-3
d_gene: TRBD1
abundance: -
v_gene: TRBV2
len: 15
CDR3aa: CASSIDRGSTDTQYF
CDR3nt: TGTGCCAGCAGTATTGACAGGGGTAGCACAGATACGCAGTATTTT

j_gene: TRBJ1-2
d_gene: -
abundance: -
v_gene: TRBV15
len: 15
CDR3aa: CATSRDPTENYGYTF
CDR3nt: TGTGCCACCAGCAGAGACCCGACGGAGAACTATGGCTACACCTTC

j_gene: TRBJ2-3
d_gene: -
abundance: -
v_gene: TRBV5-1
len: 14
CDR3aa: CASSSAPGIDTQYF
CDR3nt: TGCGCCAGCAGCTCGGCTCCGGGGATAGATACGCAGTATTTT

j_gene: TRBJ1-5
d_gene: -
abundance: once
v_gene: TRBV27
len: 14
CDR3aa: CASSSQGSNQPQHF
CDR3nt: TGTGCCAGCAGTTCCCAGGGCAGCAATCAGCCCCAGCATTTT

j_gene: TRBJ2-3
d_gene: TRBD1
abundance: -
v_gene: TRBV29-1
len: 13
CDR3aa: CSGDRGQTDTQYF
CDR3nt: TGCAGCGGGGACAGGGGGCAAACAGATACGCAGTATTTT

j_gene: TRBJ2-4
d_gene: TRBD1
abundance: -
v_gene: TRBV19
len: 13
CDR3aa: CASWDRGKNIQYF
CDR3nt: TGTGCCAGTTGGGACAGGGGCAAAAACATTCAGTACTTC

j_gene: TRBJ1-4
d_gene: TRBD1
abundance: -
v_gene: TRBV2
len: 15
CDR3aa: CASSSPGQGTYGLFF
CDR3nt: TGTGCCAGCAGTTCACCGGGACAGGGGACATACGGACTGTTTTTT

j_gene: TRBJ2-2
d_gene: -
abundance: -
v_gene: TRBV11-2
len: 12
CDR3aa: CASSLASGELFF
CDR3nt: TGTGCCAGCAGCTTAGCCTCGGGGGAGCTGTTTTTT

j_gene: TRBJ1-5
d_gene: TRBD1
abundance: -
v_gene: TRBV18
len: 14
CDR3aa: CASSLGQAEVPQHF
CDR3nt: TGTGCCAGCTCATTGGGACAGGCGGAGGTCCCCCAGCATTTT

j_gene: TRBJ1-5
d_gene: -
abundance: -
v_gene: TRBV6-8
len: 14
CDR3aa: CASRSHRSTQPQHF
CDR3nt: TGTGCCAGCAGAAGTCATAGAAGCACTCAGCCCCAGCATTTT

j_gene: TRBJ1-2
d_gene: -
abundance: -
v_gene: TRBV14
len: 15
CDR3aa: CASSQNYGGNYGYTF
CDR3nt: TGTGCCAGCAGCCAAAACTACGGAGGGAACTATGGCTACACCTTC

j_gene: TRBJ1-2
d_gene: TRBD1
abundance: once
v_gene: TRBV19
len: 13
CDR3aa: CATAQGVNYGYTF
CDR3nt: TGTGCCACCGCACAGGGGGTTAACTATGGCTACACCTTC

j_gene: TRBJ2-5
d_gene: -
abundance: -
v_gene: TRBV5-1
len: 14
CDR3aa: CASSSGPGEETQYF
CDR3nt: TGCGCCAGCAGCTCAGGCCCTGGAGAAGAGACCCAGTACTTC

j_gene: TRBJ2-5
d_gene: -
abundance: -
v_gene: TRBV5-4
len: 14
CDR3aa: CASSSGTRQETQYF
CDR3nt: TGTGCCAGCAGCTCGGGGACTCGCCAAGAGACCCAGTACTTC

j_gene: TRBJ1-5
d_gene: TRBD1
abundance: -
v_gene: TRBV19
len: 17
CDR3aa: CASSPIGGRGPYQPQHF
CDR3nt: TGTGCCAGTAGTCCTATAGGGGGGAGGGGGCCGTATCAGCCCCAGCATTTT

j_gene: TRBJ1-5
d_gene: TRBD1
abundance: -
v_gene: TRBV28
len: 16
CDR3aa: CASSSDQGAGNQPQHF
CDR3nt: TGTGCCAGCAGCTCAGACCAGGGGGCTGGCAATCAGCCCCAGCATTTT

j_gene: TRBJ1-2
d_gene: -
abundance: -
v_gene: TRBV6-1
len: 13
CDR3aa: CASTLRETYGYTF
CDR3nt: TGTGCCAGCACTCTCCGGGAAACCTATGGCTACACCTTC

j_gene: TRBJ2-1
d_gene: -
abundance: -
v_gene: TRBV5-8
len: 13
CDR3aa: CASSLAQNNEQFF
CDR3nt: TGTGCCAGCAGCTTGGCACAGAACAATGAGCAGTTCTTC

j_gene: TRBJ1-1
d_gene: -
abundance: -
v_gene: TRBV7-3
len: 13
CDR3aa: CASSAGRDTEAFF
CDR3nt: TGTGCCAGCAGCGCAGGGAGGGACACTGAAGCTTTCTTT

j_gene: TRBJ2-1
d_gene: -
abundance: few
v_gene: TRBV7-3
len: 13
CDR3aa: CASSLIGVSEQFF
CDR3nt: TGTGCCAGCAGCCTTATAGGGGTTTCAGAGCAGTTCTTC

j_gene: TRBJ2-7
d_gene: -
abundance: -
v_gene: TRBV30
len: 12
CDR3aa: CAWTPRTYEQYF
CDR3nt: TGTGCCTGGACCCCACGGACTTACGAGCAGTACTTC

j_gene: TRBJ1-2
d_gene: -
abundance: -
v_gene: TRBV6-5
len: 13
CDR3aa: CASRSNSHYGYTF
CDR3nt: TGTGCCAGCAGATCAAACAGCCACTATGGCTACACCTTC

j_gene: TRBJ2-7
d_gene: -
abundance: -
v_gene: TRBV9
len: 14
CDR3aa: CASSPGLHGYEQYF
CDR3nt: TGTGCCAGCAGCCCGGGACTGCACGGCTACGAGCAGTACTTC

j_gene: TRBJ2-3
d_gene: -
abundance: -
v_gene: TRBV5-4
len: 16
CDR3aa: CASSLRVARTTDTQYF
CDR3nt: TGTGCCAGCAGCTTGCGAGTAGCGCGAACCACAGATACGCAGTATTTT

j_gene: TRBJ2-3
d_gene: TRBD2
abundance: -
v_gene: TRBV7-9
len: 14
CDR3aa: CASSLAGSTDTQYF
CDR3nt: TGTGCCAGCAGTTTAGCGGGAAGCACAGATACGCAGTATTTT

j_gene: TRBJ2-1
d_gene: -
abundance: few
v_gene: TRBV5-1
len: 15
CDR3aa: CASSVSSASYNEQFF
CDR3nt: TGCGCCAGCAGCGTGTCTAGCGCATCCTACAATGAGCAGTTCTTC

j_gene: TRBJ1-5
d_gene: -
abundance: -
v_gene: TRBV6-6
len: 15
CDR3aa: CASSYSTGEGQPQHF
CDR3nt: TGTGCCAGCAGTTACTCTACCGGGGAGGGTCAGCCCCAGCATTTT

j_gene: TRBJ2-1
d_gene: TRBD1
abundance: -
v_gene: TRBV9
len: 14
CDR3aa: CASSAQTGGDEQFF
CDR3nt: TGTGCCAGCAGCGCCCAGACAGGGGGCGATGAGCAGTTCTTC

j_gene: TRBJ2-1
d_gene: TRBD1
abundance: -
v_gene: TRBV11-3
len: 17
CDR3aa: CASSPKGGRDRAHEQFF
CDR3nt: TGTGCCAGCAGCCCTAAAGGAGGGCGGGACAGGGCTCATGAGCAGTTCTTC

j_gene: TRBJ2-2
d_gene: TRBD1
abundance: -
v_gene: TRBV5-1
len: 15
CDR3aa: CASSRGQGAYGELFF
CDR3nt: TGCGCCAGCAGCCGGGGACAGGGGGCTTACGGGGAGCTGTTTTTT

j_gene: TRBJ1-1
d_gene: -
abundance: -
v_gene: TRBV27
len: 14
CDR3aa: CASSPGQGTTEAFF
CDR3nt: TGTGCCAGCAGCCCTGGGCAGGGGACCACTGAAGCTTTCTTT

j_gene: TRBJ1-3
d_gene: -
abundance: -
v_gene: TRBV7-7
len: 15
CDR3aa: CASSPDANSGNTIYF
CDR3nt: TGTGCCAGCAGCCCGGACGCCAACTCTGGAAACACCATATATTTT

j_gene: TRBJ2-1
d_gene: -
abundance: -
v_gene: TRBV7-2
len: 15
CDR3aa: CASSAHITSYNEQFF
CDR3nt: TGTGCCAGCAGCGCCCACATAACATCCTACAATGAGCAGTTCTTC

j_gene: TRBJ1-1
d_gene: -
abundance: -
v_gene: TRBV29-1
len: 12
CDR3aa: CSADRLNTEAFF
CDR3nt: TGCAGCGCTGACAGGTTGAACACTGAAGCTTTCTTT

j_gene: TRBJ2-3
d_gene: -
abundance: -
v_gene: TRBV7-9
len: 15
CDR3aa: CASRPSSGATDTQYF
CDR3nt: TGTGCCAGCAGGCCATCGTCCGGAGCCACAGATACGCAGTATTTT

j_gene: TRBJ1-5
d_gene: -
abundance: few
v_gene: TRBV30
len: 12
CDR3aa: CACRSGYQPQHF
CDR3nt: TGTGCCTGTCGTTCGGGCTATCAGCCCCAGCATTTT

j_gene: TRBJ1-5
d_gene: -
abundance: -
v_gene: TRBV28
len: 14
CDR3aa: CASSWGGSNQPQHF
CDR3nt: TGTGCCAGCAGTTGGGGCGGTAGCAATCAGCCCCAGCATTTT

j_gene: TRBJ1-4
d_gene: -
abundance: once
v_gene: TRBV7-9
len: 13
CDR3aa: CASSLATTEKLFF
CDR3nt: TGTGCCAGCAGCTTAGCGACGACAGAAAAACTGTTTTTT

j_gene: TRBJ1-4
d_gene: TRBD1
abundance: few
v_gene: TRBV7-9
len: 14
CDR3aa: CASGYRGHGEKLFF
CDR3nt: TGTGCCAGCGGGTACAGGGGTCACGGAGAAAAACTGTTTTTT

j_gene: TRBJ1-1
d_gene: -
abundance: -
v_gene: TRBV7-9
len: 13
CDR3aa: CASSLEEDTEAFF
CDR3nt: TGTGCCAGCAGCCTCGAGGAGGACACTGAAGCTTTCTTT

j_gene: TRBJ2-3
d_gene: -
abundance: -
v_gene: TRBV11-3
len: 14
CDR3aa: CASSRGLIPDTQYF
CDR3nt: TGTGCCAGCAGCCGAGGACTTATCCCAGATACGCAGTATTTT

j_gene: TRBJ2-2
d_gene: TRBD2
abundance: -
v_gene: TRBV27
len: 17
CDR3aa: CASSFSTGGPLIGELFF
CDR3nt: TGTGCCAGCAGTTTTTCGACGGGAGGGCCGCTGATCGGGGAGCTGTTTTTT

j_gene: TRBJ1-1
d_gene: TRBD1
abundance: -
v_gene: TRBV29-1
len: 13
CDR3aa: CSVSPGQGTEAFF
CDR3nt: TGCAGCGTGTCCCCGGGACAGGGCACTGAAGCTTTCTTT